A selection of T cell receptor beta chains follows, all from one sample in a study of shared clonotypes between healthy human individuals. The data were produced by immunoSEQ multiplex PCR, yet TCRdb's version contains in-frame clones alone and is incomplete. The data hold more than 550,000 clones, with under 95% observed a single time. Sequenced: naive CD8+ T cells sorted from blood. These receptors originate from a man aged 25-40 years in good health. Both conserved end residues are trimmed from each CDR3. The order of the fields is V gene, J gene, CDR3 protein.

V gene: TRBV4-2
J gene: TRBJ2-7
CDR3 protein: ASSQPDSYEQY

V gene: TRBV7-9
J gene: TRBJ2-2
CDR3 protein: ASSPDRTTNTGELF

V gene: TRBV5-4
J gene: TRBJ2-7
CDR3 protein: ASSLDYSYEQY

V gene: TRBV19
J gene: TRBJ2-1
CDR3 protein: ASSLEGTEF

V gene: TRBV5-1
J gene: TRBJ1-1
CDR3 protein: ASSPWTGENTEAF

V gene: TRBV11-2
J gene: TRBJ2-7
CDR3 protein: ASSFGSGQFQQY

V gene: TRBV11-2
J gene: TRBJ2-7
CDR3 protein: ASSSQGAAYEQY

V gene: TRBV7-9
J gene: TRBJ1-3
CDR3 protein: ASSSRFPSGTGNTIY

V gene: TRBV7-9
J gene: TRBJ2-3
CDR3 protein: ASSSADGFTDTQY

V gene: TRBV11-2
J gene: TRBJ2-3
CDR3 protein: ASSSYTDTQY

V gene: TRBV19
J gene: TRBJ2-7
CDR3 protein: ASSTERAFFEQY

V gene: TRBV10-3
J gene: TRBJ2-1
CDR3 protein: AIGTSGTEINEQF

V gene: TRBV7-9
J gene: TRBJ2-7
CDR3 protein: ASSLVVGSVYEQY

V gene: TRBV6-6
J gene: TRBJ2-7
CDR3 protein: ASIPGGAFDEQY

V gene: TRBV6-5
J gene: TRBJ2-1
CDR3 protein: ASTFGDGAYNEQF

V gene: TRBV11-2
J gene: TRBJ2-7
CDR3 protein: ASSRTLVSYEQY

V gene: TRBV7-8
J gene: TRBJ2-3
CDR3 protein: ASSFHLGLAGTTDTQY

V gene: TRBV7-9
J gene: TRBJ1-1
CDR3 protein: ASTFATGEAF

V gene: TRBV2
J gene: TRBJ2-7
CDR3 protein: ASKGLYEQY

V gene: TRBV29-1
J gene: TRBJ1-2
CDR3 protein: SSLEGNGYT

V gene: TRBV28
J gene: TRBJ2-3
CDR3 protein: ASSLYLLAGGTDTQY

V gene: TRBV28
J gene: TRBJ2-7
CDR3 protein: ASGGSYEQY

V gene: TRBV13
J gene: TRBJ2-7
CDR3 protein: ASSPPTGITYEQY

V gene: TRBV2
J gene: TRBJ2-7
CDR3 protein: ASSESGYTYEQY

V gene: TRBV19
J gene: TRBJ2-6
CDR3 protein: AVVDEGKSQSRANVLT

V gene: TRBV28
J gene: TRBJ2-1
CDR3 protein: ASSFGDRGYNEQF

V gene: TRBV19
J gene: TRBJ2-3
CDR3 protein: ASTSAWMGQY

V gene: TRBV9
J gene: TRBJ2-1
CDR3 protein: ASSLRQGNEQF

V gene: TRBV7-9
J gene: TRBJ2-7
CDR3 protein: ASSLLSTSSSYEQY

V gene: TRBV9
J gene: TRBJ2-3
CDR3 protein: ASSQMGDTQY

V gene: TRBV27
J gene: TRBJ2-7
CDR3 protein: ASSPLGRTGLSYEQY

V gene: TRBV7-9
J gene: TRBJ2-3
CDR3 protein: ASSGNTDTQY

V gene: TRBV29-1
J gene: TRBJ2-1
CDR3 protein: SVEAGTMADNEQF

V gene: TRBV13
J gene: TRBJ2-1
CDR3 protein: ASTTPQGGGYNEQF

V gene: TRBV7-9
J gene: TRBJ2-1
CDR3 protein: ASSFGEFESSGSDEQF

V gene: TRBV19
J gene: TRBJ1-5
CDR3 protein: ASSNIRVEINQPQH

V gene: TRBV10-2
J gene: TRBJ2-7
CDR3 protein: ASSGGGAHEQY

V gene: TRBV4-1
J gene: TRBJ1-1
CDR3 protein: ASSQARAGIEAF

V gene: TRBV14
J gene: TRBJ1-1
CDR3 protein: ASSQGRTGWTEAF

V gene: TRBV11-2
J gene: TRBJ1-1
CDR3 protein: ASSSIDPRWTF

V gene: TRBV27
J gene: TRBJ2-5
CDR3 protein: ASKGGETQY

V gene: TRBV30
J gene: TRBJ1-4
CDR3 protein: AWSVGMGLF

V gene: TRBV11-1
J gene: TRBJ2-7
CDR3 protein: ASSFITYEQY

V gene: TRBV6-4
J gene: TRBJ2-7
CDR3 protein: ASSDRFRDRSSYEQY

V gene: TRBV18
J gene: TRBJ2-2
CDR3 protein: ASSPTLDVYSGELF

V gene: TRBV29-1
J gene: TRBJ1-2
CDR3 protein: SAPRQYGYT

V gene: TRBV9
J gene: TRBJ2-7
CDR3 protein: ASSEGINPYEQY

V gene: TRBV28
J gene: TRBJ2-7
CDR3 protein: ASSSLGLAGVDEQY

V gene: TRBV19
J gene: TRBJ1-1
CDR3 protein: ASSVWTGPNTEAF

V gene: TRBV11-2
J gene: TRBJ2-3
CDR3 protein: ASSLGQAFTDTQY

V gene: TRBV7-9
J gene: TRBJ2-1
CDR3 protein: ASSSGQRLF

V gene: TRBV9
J gene: TRBJ2-7
CDR3 protein: ASSPSGSYEQY

V gene: TRBV23-1
J gene: TRBJ1-1
CDR3 protein: ASSQPRTGVYTEAF

V gene: TRBV7-2
J gene: TRBJ2-7
CDR3 protein: ASSLAFSGSSYEQY

V gene: TRBV5-1
J gene: TRBJ2-1
CDR3 protein: ASSGTNEQF

V gene: TRBV29-1
J gene: TRBJ2-3
CDR3 protein: SATLAGGGDTQY

V gene: TRBV7-9
J gene: TRBJ2-7
CDR3 protein: ASSLKGREEQY